This passage covers 17 T cell receptor beta chains from one sample sequenced in a study of CD4 and CD8 cells across lung adenocarcinoma regions. Each CDR3 protein is one row after TCRdb ran MiXCR on the PCR reads. Here the sample spans 13,000 or so distinct CDR3 sequences, over 45% being singletons. Sequencing was carried out using CD8+ T cells from the margin of a lung tumor. These receptor sequences come from a male donor with lung adenocarcinoma. The CD4 and CD8 labels of this study may be unreliable.

This clonotype appeared a few times. The chain couples TRBV6-1 to TRBJ2-2; D is uncertain. Trimming took 6 bases from V and 1 from J, leaving 9 bases between them. The CDR3 consists of 14 residues. The germline V gene encodes CDR1 MNHNS and CDR2 SASEGT. CDR3 nucleotides: TGTGCCAGCAGAAGGACCCTGAACACCGGGGAGCTGTTTTTT. This codes for CASRRTLNTGELFF.

V is TRBV6-5 and J is TRBJ1-1; perhaps TRBD1 as D (6 bases). This CDR3 region has 14 residues. V shed 2 bases and J shed 2 bases, with 9 bases lying between them. The germline V gene encodes CDR1 MNHEY and CDR2 SVGAGI. CDR3 sequence (DNA): TGTGCCAGCAGTTACGGCAGGGGAAACACTGAAGCTTTCTTT. This codes for CASSYGRGNTEAFF.

This clonotype was seen many times. The J gene is TRBJ1-1, the V gene TRBV5-1, with D maybe TRBD1 (5 bases). Trimming took 0 bases from V and 3 from J, leaving 12 bases between them. Per germline, CDR1 SGHRS and CDR2 YFSETQ. The CDR3 extends over 15 amino acids. The DNA of the CDR3 is TGCGCCAGCAGCTTGGCCGGGACCCCGGACACTGAAGCTTTCTTT. It is translated as CASSLAGTPDTEAFF.

This clonotype was seen a single time. The chain employs TRBV7-6 and TRBJ2-3; D not certain. The assigned J gene may be wrong: the sequence end matches TRBJ2-5 better. The CDR3 runs to 13 residues. In germline, CDR1 is SGHVS, CDR2 FNYEAQ. The chain's CDR3 is CASSSLQTETQYF. The CDR3, as DNA: TGTGCCAGCAGCTCCCTACAGACAGAGACCCAGTACTTC.

This clonotype was detected many times. The rearrangement joins TRBV25-1 to TRBJ1-2; D is possibly TRBD1 (6 bases). Trimming cost V 3 bases and J 5 bases, with 7 bases left between them. The CDR3 has 12 residues. CDR1 is MGHDK and CDR2 is SYGVNS in the germline V gene. The CDR3 spells CASSDTGYGYTF. DNA of the CDR3: TGTGCCAGCAGTGATACAGGGTATGGCTACACCTTC.

This clonotype has only one observation. V and J are TRBV6-1 and TRBJ2-3, with 9 bases that match TRBD1. CDR3 size: 15 residues. With 2 bases clipped from V and 4 bases from J, the junction kept 4 bases outside the gene matches. Germline V gene data show CDR1 as MNHNS and CDR2 as SASEGT. The CDR3, as DNA: TGTGCCAGCAGTGAAATGGGACAGGGTGCAGATACGCAGTATTTT. Its protein product is CASSEMGQGADTQYF.

Remarks on this clonotype: The junction does not match germline at one end; this may be a read error. The chain links TRBV27 to TRBJ2-5; TRBD1 is a possible D gene (5 bases). CDR3 length: 13 amino acids. The germline gives CDR1 MNHEY, CDR2 SMNVEV (reference sequence). The CDR3 DNA follows: TGTGCCAGCAGTGGCAGGGTGAACGACACCCAGAACTTC. Amino acid sequence: CASSGRVNDTQNF.

The rearrangement uses TRBV18 and TRBJ2-7, with TRBD1 identical over 8 bases. Germline CDR1 is KGHSH and CDR2 is LQKENI. CDR3 length: 13 amino acids. With 3 bases clipped from V and 6 bases from J, the junction kept 4 bases outside the gene matches. This chain's CDR3 is CASSPLTGVEQYF. CDR3 bases: TGTGCCAGCTCACCGTTGACAGGGGTCGAGCAGTACTTC.

The chain recombines TRBV9 with TRBJ2-3, with D perhaps matching TRBD2 (6 bases). Germline V lookup: CDR1 SGDLS, CDR2 YYNGEE. There are 15 residues in the CDR3. Trimming stripped 2 bases from V and 0 bases from J, with 10 bases between. CDR3: CASSVTSSSTDTQYF. CDR3 DNA sequence: TGTGCCAGCAGCGTGACTAGTTCTAGCACAGATACGCAGTATTTT.

This clonotype is labeled medium-sized. The rearrangement links TRBV11-1 to TRBJ2-5; 13 nucleotides match TRBD2. The closer fit of TRBJ2-7 to the DNA end suggests the J call may be wrong. The CDR3 is 21 amino acids. Germline CDR1 is SGHAT and CDR2 is FQDESV (reference sequence). The DNA of the CDR3 is TGTGCCAGCAGCTCACCAACCACACCACTAGCGGGAGGGCCGGTGATCTACGAGCAGTACTTC. Residues: CASSSPTTPLAGGPVIYEQYF.

V and J are TRBV7-6 and TRBJ2-3; tentative D call: TRBD2 (5 bases). CDR3 length equals 14 residues. From germline, CDR1 is SGHVS and CDR2 FNYEAQ. With 11 bases removed from V and 4 bases from J, the gap between germline ends came to 19 bases. CDR3 in DNA: TGTGCCGGCATCGGAGGCGCGGACCCAGATACGCAGTATTTT. Translated, it gives CAGIGGADPDTQYF. Using reference TRBV7-6 and TRBJ2-3 for the parts outside the CDR3, the full variable domain is GAGVSQSPRYKVTKRGQDVALRCDPISGHVSLYWYRQALGQGPEFLTYFNYEAQQDKSGLPNDRFSAERPEGSISTLTIQRTEQRDSAMYRCAGIGGADPDTQYFGPGTRLTVL.

This chain connects TRBV6-2 or TRBV6-3 to TRBJ2-7; D is undetermined. CDR3 length equals 15 residues. Trimming removed 6 bases from V and 4 bases from J, with 19 bases in between. The germline V gene encodes CDR1 MNHEY and CDR2 SVGEGT. In DNA, the CDR3 is TGTGCCAGCAGCCCCTACGATCCTTCCGGGTACGAGCAGTACTTC. This translates into CASSPYDPSGYEQYF.

This clonotype is termed medium-sized. This clone may be a read error of a much larger clone one base away. CDR3 region: CASSLTAGLYNEQYF. The CDR3 coding sequence is TGTGCCAGCAGTTTAACGGCCGGACTCTACAATGAGCAGTACTTC. The chain uses TRBV27 and TRBJ2-5; D possibly corresponds to TRBD2 (5 bases). Deletions cut 2 bases from V and 11 bases from J, with 21 bases between. From germline, CDR1 is MNHEY and CDR2 SMNVEV (reference sequence). The length of the CDR3 is 15 residues.

The genes are TRBV6-8 and TRBJ2-3, with 8 bases matching TRBD2. From germline, CDR1 is MNHGY and CDR2 SAAAGT. The CDR3 is 17 amino acids. The V gene end was trimmed by 5 bases and the J gene end by 5 bases; junction bases not matched to a gene: 15. The CDR3 bases are TGTGCCAGCAGTGCGGGACTAGGGGGACGTGGCCAAGATACGCAGTATTTT. The encoded protein is CASSAGLGGRGQDTQYF.

As concerns this clonotype: At one of its ends the junction is not consistent with the germline gene, which may arise from a read error. This rearrangement joins TRBV6-1 to TRBJ2-2; either TRBD1 or TRBD2 may fit D (6 bases each). The CDR3 runs 16 residues. Germline V gives CDR1 MNHNS, CDR2 SASEGT. The CDR3 spells CASSAWGAASTETLYF. For the CDR3, the DNA is TGTGCCAGCAGTGCCTGGGGGGCTGCGAGCACCGAGACGCTGTATTTT.

This clonotype was observed once. This may arise from a read error, as a much more abundant clone is one base away. The chain joins TRBV6-1 to TRBJ2-1; no firm D call. V lost 0 bases to trimming and J lost 10 bases, with 19 bases between them. In germline, CDR1 is MNHNS, CDR2 SASEGT. The CDR3 is 16 amino acids. Written as DNA, the CDR3 is TGTGCCAGCAGTGAAGCCCCCACCGGGTCCTACTACGAGCAGTTCTTC. This gives the protein CASSEAPTGSYYEQFF.

This clonotype has a count of ten or more. The V call is TRBV6-5, the J call TRBJ1-1; possibly TRBD1 for D (5 bases). The ends were cut back, 2 bases at V and 5 bases at J, with 12 bases in the middle. Germline CDR1 reads MNHEY; CDR2 reads SVGAGI. The CDR3 has 14 amino acids. The CDR3 region has the DNA TGTGCCAGCAGTTACGTCGGTGGGGGAACTGAAGCTTTCTTT. Translation gives CASSYVGGGTEAFF.